The clone carrying this T cell receptor beta chain has only a few counts. Per germline, CDR1 DFQATT and CDR2 SNEGSKA (reference sequence). Trimming removed 5 bases at V and 7 bases at J, with 8 bases between. CDR3 length equals 10 residues. The data were taken from a study of blood T cell repertoires in COVID-19. Study information: COVID-19 samples from acute and convalescent phases originated in the United States, Italy and Spain. PBMCs, B-cell-depleted T cells, or T cells were the source of the cDNA or gDNA that made up the material.

Methods used by the authors: Nucleated cell counts were estimated from reference gene primer amplification. Using immunoSEQ multiplex PCR, the repertoire was profiled, and TCRdb retains in-frame clones only, with some absent. V and J calls and clone size are copied from that table; D and trimming were computed from the DNA. The top ten clones hold about a sixth of a sample with approximately 87,000 clones, 80% to 90% of them seen once. The rearrangement links TRBV20-1 to TRBJ1-1; D may be TRBD1 (5 bases). This sequence was found in an elderly woman with acute or convalescent COVID-19. The specimen was peripheral blood. The CDR3 reads CSAPTGEAFF. The CDR3 bases are TGCAGTGCTCCCACAGGTGAAGCTTTCTTT.